A single sample is the source of the 10 T cell receptor beta chains below, sequenced in a study of blood T cell repertoires in COVID-19. Sequencing was performed with immunoSEQ multiplex PCR; in TCRdb, only in-frame clones are kept and a portion is missing. The sample lists 110,000 or so clones, around 89% seen once, with 4.6% in the top ten. Material for sequencing was peripheral blood. These receptors all come from a woman in her forties or fifties with acute or convalescent COVID-19.

This rearrangement joins TRBV11-2 to TRBJ1-1, with a weak D call TRBD1 (5 bases). CDR1 and CDR2 from the germline V gene are SGHAT and FQNNGV. The CDR3 covers 16 residues. Trimming shortened V by 5 bases and J by 0 bases, and 16 bases separated the two germline ends. CDR3 sequence (DNA): TGTGCCAGCAGCCCCTGGAAGGGGTCTATGAACACTGAAGCTTTCTTT. Translation: CASSPWKGSMNTEAFF.

The chain combines TRBV5-1 with TRBJ1-1; TRBD1 is a possible D gene (6 bases). Germline CDR1 SGHRS, CDR2 YFSETQ. V lost 0 bases, J lost 5 bases, and 14 bases lay in between. This CDR3 contains 15 residues. CDR3 DNA sequence: TGCGCCAGCAGCTTGGCCGGGGGGGCGCATACTGAAGCTTTCTTT. This gives the protein CASSLAGGAHTEAFF.

This clone has just one count. The gene calls are TRBV7-2 and TRBJ1-1, with D unclear. The CDR3 covers 16 residues. Looked up from germline, CDR1 is SGHTA and CDR2 is FQGNSA. V gave up 7 bases and J gave up 1 base, with 19 bases separating them. CDR3 loop: CASTPVYSPWNTEAFF. CDR3 sequence (DNA): TGTGCCAGCACCCCTGTCTACAGTCCCTGGAACACTGAAGCTTTCTTT.

This chain links TRBV7-3 with TRBJ2-2; 8 nucleotides match TRBD2. In germline, CDR1 is SGHTA, CDR2 FQGTGA. V shed 2 bases, J shed 8 bases, and the junction held 4 bases outside the gene matches. The CDR3 runs to 14 residues. The DNA for the CDR3 is TGTGCCAGCAGCTTACAAGCGGGAGTTGGGGAGCTGTTTTTT. Protein sequence: CASSLQAGVGELFF.

The chain is built from TRBV9 and TRBJ1-1; 10 positions match TRBD1. The CDR3 contains 15 residues. Germline V lookup: CDR1 SGDLS, CDR2 YYNGEE. Trimming cost V 0 bases and J 7 bases; bases outside gene matches: 6. CDR3: CASSVDGGTGVEAFF. The CDR3 DNA follows: TGTGCCAGCAGCGTAGATGGGGGGACAGGGGTTGAAGCTTTCTTT.

J is TRBJ1-1 and V is TRBV5-6, with unresolved D. CDR1 is SGHDT, CDR2 YYEEEE, per germline. V lost 0 bases, J lost 3 bases, and 15 bases lay in between. The CDR3 is 16 amino acids. The CDR3 loop is CASSLGGRRTDTEAFF. The CDR3 DNA reads as TGTGCCAGCAGCTTGGGCGGGAGGAGAACGGACACTGAAGCTTTCTTT.

The chain recombines TRBV5-6 with TRBJ2-7, with 11 bases identical to TRBD1. This CDR3 has 16 amino acids. V lost 3 bases, J lost 0 bases, and 5 bases stayed unmatched. Germline CDR1 and CDR2: SGHDT and YYEEEE. The chain's CDR3 is CASSSPGTGGSYEQYF. The DNA of the CDR3 is TGTGCCAGCAGCTCCCCCGGGACAGGGGGCTCCTACGAGCAGTACTTC. The complete variable domain, with remaining parts taken from reference TRBV5-6 and TRBJ2-7, reads DAGVTQSPTHLIKTRGQQVTLRCSPKSGHDTVSWYQQALGQGPQFIFQYYEEEERQRGNFPDRFSGHQFPNYSSELNVNALLLGDSALYLCASSSPGTGGSYEQYFGPGTRLTVT.

The chain combines TRBV6-5 with TRBJ2-7, with 12 bases lining up with TRBD2. The V segment lost 5 bases and the J segment 4 bases; nucleotides outside the gene matches: 3. The CDR3 consists of 14 residues. Germline CDR1 and CDR2: MNHEY and SVGAGI. The DNA for the CDR3 is TGTGCCAGCAGTACTAGCGGGAGGCCGTACGAGCAGTACTTC. Translation: CASSTSGRPYEQYF.

This clone was recorded only once. This chain joins TRBV6-6 and TRBJ2-7; no firm D call. V gave up 2 bases and J gave up 4 bases, with 6 bases separating them. Looked up from germline, CDR1 is MNHNY and CDR2 is SVGAGI (reference sequence). The CDR3 is made up of 12 amino acids. The CDR3 region has the DNA TGTGCCAGCAGTTACCGGTCTTACGAGCAGTACTTC. Its translation: CASSYRSYEQYF.

A single count supports this clone. The chain links TRBV12-3 or TRBV12-4 to TRBJ1-1, with D perhaps matching TRBD1 (5 bases). Trimming removed 6 bases from V and 7 bases from J, with 15 bases in between. The CDR3 totals 13 residues. The CDR3 nucleotides read TGTGCCAGCAGCCCCGCGGGGGGAGGTGAAGCTTTCTTT. Protein: CASSPAGGGEAFF.